Presented here are 16 T cell receptor beta chains from one specimen sequenced in a study of T cells in Graves' hyperthyroidism and ophthalmopathy. What was amplified from RNA transcripts were TCR beta CDR3 regions. HTBI primers were employed in a first-round RT-PCR of the TCR CDR3. TCRdb re-derived calls from the multiplex PCR reads in MiXCR, one entry per CDR3 protein. The sample carries 650,000 to 850,000 distinct CDR3 sequences, about 19% recorded once. The sequencing sample was made of blood. All receptors derive from a woman aged 45 to 65 with Graves' hyperthyroidism that later progressed to Graves' ophthalmopathy.

This clonotype was counted many times. V is TRBV30 and J is TRBJ2-3; the D gene is possibly TRBD1 (5 bases). Trimming took off 5 bases at V and 4 bases at J, with 16 bases between the two ends. The CDR3 has 14 residues. Germline lookup yields CDR1 GTSNPN and CDR2 SVGIG (reference sequence). The chain's CDR3 is CAWFNAQGPDTQYF. The CDR3 DNA sequence: TGTGCCTGGTTTAACGCCCAGGGCCCAGATACGCAGTATTTT.

In its sample, this clonotype was seen many times. The chain combines TRBV12-3 or TRBV12-4 with TRBJ2-5; 8 nucleotides match TRBD2. This CDR3 is 15 amino acids long. The trim removed 6 bases at V and 5 bases at J, leaving 11 bases unmatched. The CDR3 region is CASRNSGAAGETQYF. The CDR3 DNA sequence: TGTGCCAGCAGGAATAGCGGGGCGGCGGGGGAGACCCAGTACTTC.

This chain connects TRBV30 to TRBJ2-7; 9 nucleotides match TRBD1. This CDR3 region has 15 residues. V lost 5 bases and J lost 3; bases outside the gene matches: 11. Per the germline V gene, CDR1 is GTSNPN and CDR2 is SVGIG (reference sequence). DNA of the CDR3: TGTGCCTGGGACGGACCCGGGACAGGGCGCTACGAGCAGTACTTC. As protein: CAWDGPGTGRYEQYF. Variable domain in full (rest from reference TRBV30 and TRBJ2-7): SQTIHQWPATLVQPVGSPLSLECTVEGTSNPNLYWYRQAAGRGLQLLFYSVGIGQISSEVPQNLSASRPQDRQFILSSKKLLLSDSGFYLCAWDGPGTGRYEQYFGPGTRLTVT.

The genes are TRBV29-1 and TRBJ2-2; a weak D match, TRBD2 (5 bases). The germline V and J ends were trimmed by 1 base and 0 bases, with 15 bases remaining between them. The CDR3 has 17 amino acids. Germline CDR1 is SQVTM and CDR2 is ANQGSEA. DNA for the CDR3: TGCAGCGTTGAAGTGCCCCGGGGTAAGGCGAACACCGGGGAGCTGTTTTTT. Amino acids: CSVEVPRGKANTGELFF.

Concerning this clonotype itself: This may come from a read error, since a much larger clone is one base off. CDR3 sequence reads: CASSFGQGRSGEQFF. The DNA for the CDR3 is TGTGCCAGCAGCTTTGGACAGGGGAGGTCCGGGGAGCAGTTTTTT. The J gene is TRBJ2-2, the V gene TRBV7-2, with 9 bases aligning to TRBD1. Germline values: CDR1 SGHTA, CDR2 FQGNSA. The CDR3 contains 15 residues.

This clonotype appeared many times. V usage is TRBV6-1 and J usage is TRBJ2-3; D might be TRBD2 (6 bases). The CDR3 has 13 amino acids. Looked up from germline, CDR1 is MNHNS and CDR2 is SASEGT. The V end lost 6 bases, the J end lost 5 bases, and 12 bases lay between the germline ends. Here the CDR3 reads CASSVTAGDTQYF. CDR3 nucleotide sequence: TGTGCCAGCAGCGTGACAGCGGGAGATACGCAGTATTTT.

In its sample, this clonotype was seen a few times. The chain is built from TRBV9 and TRBJ2-5; D uncertain. The germline gives CDR1 SGDLS, CDR2 YYNGEE. The CDR3 covers 15 residues. Between the trimmed V and J ends, which lost 4 bases and 2 bases, there was a span of 15 bases. In nucleotides, the CDR3 is TGTGCCAGCAGCCCTCGGTCCTATGAACAAGAGACCCAGTACTTC. This translates into CASSPRSYEQETQYF. The entire variable domain, with the rest obtained from reference TRBV9 and TRBJ2-5, is as follows: DSGVTQTPKHLITATGQRVTLRCSPRSGDLSVYWYQQSLDQGLQFLIQYYNGEERAKGNILERFSAQQFPDLHSELNLSSLELGDSALYFCASSPRSYEQETQYFGPGTRLLVL.

The chain is built from TRBV2 and TRBJ2-7; a weak D match, TRBD2 (5 bases). The CDR3 contains 13 residues. Per the germline V gene, CDR1 is SNHLY and CDR2 is FYNNEI. Trimming took 3 bases from V and 10 from J, leaving 16 bases between them. The CDR3 is CASSDNLIGRQYF. The CDR3 region has the DNA TGTGCCAGCAGTGATAACTTGATAGGGAGACAGTACTTC.

This clonotype came up many times. The chain links TRBV3-1 to TRBJ2-7, with a tentative D call TRBD1 (6 bases). Germline V gene sequence: CDR1 LGHDT, CDR2 YNNKEL (reference sequence). The CDR3 runs 13 residues. With 4 bases removed from V and 6 bases from J, the gap between germline ends came to 13 bases. Here the CDR3 DNA reads TGTGCCAGCAGCCTCGGACAGTTCACCGAGCAGTACTTC. Translating gives CASSLGQFTEQYF.

In this sample, this clonotype turned up a few times. This chain connects TRBV20-1 to TRBJ1-5, with D unclear. The CDR3 is 13 residues long. Germline V gives CDR1 DFQATT, CDR2 SNEGSKA (reference sequence). Trimming cost V 6 bases and J 3 bases, with 12 bases left between them. The CDR3 here is CSAPGPNNQPQHF. For the CDR3, the DNA is TGCAGTGCCCCCGGACCCAACAATCAGCCCCAGCATTTT.

This clonotype was seen repeatedly, ten times or more. This chain uses TRBV3-1 with TRBJ2-5; TRBD1 or TRBD2 may be the D gene (6 bases each). In germline, CDR1 is LGHDT, CDR2 YNNKEL (reference sequence). CDR3 size: 14 residues. Trimming removed 1 base from V and 3 bases from J, with 9 bases in between. This CDR3 is CASSQVRGEETQYF. The CDR3 DNA is TGTGCCAGCAGCCAAGTTAGGGGGGAAGAGACCCAGTACTTC.

About this clonotype itself: This may be a read error, as it is one base from a much larger clone. The chain recombines TRBV12-3 or TRBV12-4 with TRBJ1-1; no firm D call. The CDR3 is 14 amino acids. CDR3 in amino acids: CASSMQPEIIEALF. The CDR3 DNA sequence: TGTGCCAGCAGTATGCAACCAGAGATTATCGAAGCTCTCTTT.

CDR3 DNA sequence: TGTGCCAGCAGCGCCGGACAGGGGAATATCAATGAGCAGTTCTTC. It yields the protein CASSAGQGNINEQFF. The rearrangement joins TRBV9 to TRBJ2-1, with TRBD1 identical over 9 bases. The CDR3 runs 15 residues. Germline V lookup: CDR1 SGDLS, CDR2 YYNGEE. J gave up 6 bases and V 3 bases, and 7 bases lay outside the gene matches. Full variable domain (missing parts from reference TRBV9 and TRBJ2-1): DSGVTQTPKHLITATGQRVTLRCSPRSGDLSVYWYQQSLDQGLQFLIQYYNGEERAKGNILERFSAQQFPDLHSELNLSSLELGDSALYFCASSAGQGNINEQFFGPGTRLTVL.

V usage is TRBV4-1 and J usage is TRBJ2-7, with D possibly matching TRBD2 (6 bases). The germline V and J ends were trimmed by 0 bases and 5 bases, with 23 bases remaining between them. Germline V gives CDR1 MGHRA, CDR2 YSYEKL. This CDR3 has 18 residues. CDR3: CASSQDLFAGSSEDEQYF. The CDR3 nucleotides read TGCGCCAGCAGCCAAGATCTTTTTGCCGGGAGCAGTGAGGACGAGCAGTACTTC.

Many counts were recorded for this clonotype. The genes are TRBV12-3 or TRBV12-4 and TRBJ2-1; D uncertain. The V end lost 6 bases, the J end lost 5 bases, and 17 bases lay between the germline ends. This CDR3 comprises 15 residues. The CDR3 nucleotides read TGTGCCAGCAGCTGGCCGGACGCCTTGAACAATGAGCAGTTCTTC. This translates into CASSWPDALNNEQFF.

V usage is TRBV15 and J usage is TRBJ1-2; D perhaps matches TRBD1 (6 bases). The CDR3 has 15 residues. CDR1 is LNHNV, CDR2 YYDKDF, per germline (reference sequence). Trimming removed 0 bases at V and 4 bases at J, with 12 bases between. CDR3 coding DNA: TGTGCCACCAGCAGAGACTGGGGGCGCGGCTATGGCTACACCTTC. It codes for CATSRDWGRGYGYTF.